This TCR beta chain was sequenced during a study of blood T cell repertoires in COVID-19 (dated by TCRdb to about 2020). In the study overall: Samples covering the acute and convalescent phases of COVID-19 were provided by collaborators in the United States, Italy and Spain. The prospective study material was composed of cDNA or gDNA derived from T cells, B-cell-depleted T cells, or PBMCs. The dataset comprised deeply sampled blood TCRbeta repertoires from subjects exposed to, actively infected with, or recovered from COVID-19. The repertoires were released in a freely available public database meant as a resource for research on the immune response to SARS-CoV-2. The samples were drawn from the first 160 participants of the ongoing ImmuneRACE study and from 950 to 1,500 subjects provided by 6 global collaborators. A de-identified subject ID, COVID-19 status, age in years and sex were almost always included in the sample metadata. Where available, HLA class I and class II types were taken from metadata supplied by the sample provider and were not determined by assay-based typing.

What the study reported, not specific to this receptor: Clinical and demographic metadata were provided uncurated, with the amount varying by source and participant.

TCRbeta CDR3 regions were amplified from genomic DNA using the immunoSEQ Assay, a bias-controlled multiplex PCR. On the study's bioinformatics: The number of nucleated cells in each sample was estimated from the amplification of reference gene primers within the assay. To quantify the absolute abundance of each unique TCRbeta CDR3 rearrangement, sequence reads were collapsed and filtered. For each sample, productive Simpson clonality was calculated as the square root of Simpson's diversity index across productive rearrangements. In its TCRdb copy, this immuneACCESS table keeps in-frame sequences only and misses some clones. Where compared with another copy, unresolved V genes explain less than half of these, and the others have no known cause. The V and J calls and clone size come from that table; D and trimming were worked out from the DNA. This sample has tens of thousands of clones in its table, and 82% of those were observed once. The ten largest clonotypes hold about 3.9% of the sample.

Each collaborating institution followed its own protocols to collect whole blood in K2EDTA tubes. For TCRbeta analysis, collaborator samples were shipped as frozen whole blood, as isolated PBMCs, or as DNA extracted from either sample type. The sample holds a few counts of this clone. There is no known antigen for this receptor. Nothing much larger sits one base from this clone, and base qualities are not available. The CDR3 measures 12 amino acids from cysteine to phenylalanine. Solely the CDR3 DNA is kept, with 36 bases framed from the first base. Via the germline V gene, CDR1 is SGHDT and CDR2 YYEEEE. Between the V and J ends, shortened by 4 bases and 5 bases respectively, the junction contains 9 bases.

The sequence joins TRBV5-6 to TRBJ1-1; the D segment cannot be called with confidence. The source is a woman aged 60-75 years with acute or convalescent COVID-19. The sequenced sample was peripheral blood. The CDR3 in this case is CASSARVTEAFF. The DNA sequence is TGTGCCAGCAGCGCGAGGGTTACTGAAGCTTTCTTT.